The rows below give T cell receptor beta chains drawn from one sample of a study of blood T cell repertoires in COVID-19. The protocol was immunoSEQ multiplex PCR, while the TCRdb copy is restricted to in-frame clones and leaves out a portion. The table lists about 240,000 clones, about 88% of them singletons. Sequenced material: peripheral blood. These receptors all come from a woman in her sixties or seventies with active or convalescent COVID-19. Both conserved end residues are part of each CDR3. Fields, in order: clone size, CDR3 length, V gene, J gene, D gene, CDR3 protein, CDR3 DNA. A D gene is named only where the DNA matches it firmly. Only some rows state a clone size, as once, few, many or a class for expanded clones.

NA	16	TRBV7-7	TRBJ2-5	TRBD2	CASSYTYSPGGETQYF	TGTGCCAGCAGCTACACCTACTCCCCCGGGGGGGAGACCCAGTACTTC
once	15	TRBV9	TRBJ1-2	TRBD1	CASSVGLDRGDGYTF	TGTGCCAGCAGCGTAGGCCTGGACAGGGGGGATGGCTACACCTTC
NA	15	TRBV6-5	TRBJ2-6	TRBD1	CASTNRGAGANVLTF	TGTGCCAGCACCAACAGGGGAGCTGGGGCCAACGTCCTGACTTTC
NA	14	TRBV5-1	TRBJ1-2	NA	CASSLEQGLGGYTF	TGCGCCAGCAGCTTGGAACAGGGTCTTGGAGGCTACACCTTC
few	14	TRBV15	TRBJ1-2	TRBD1	CATSMREGAQGYTF	TGTGCCACCAGCATGAGAGAGGGGGCGCAAGGCTACACCTTC
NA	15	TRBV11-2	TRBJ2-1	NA	CASSLVLASYNEQFF	TGTGCCAGCAGCTTAGTGTTAGCTTCCTACAATGAGCAGTTCTTC
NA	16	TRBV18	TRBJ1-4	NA	CASSPGRGFVNEKLFF	TGTGCCAGCTCACCGGGGCGGGGTTTCGTCAATGAAAAACTGTTTTTT
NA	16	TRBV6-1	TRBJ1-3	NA	CASSEAGLRAGNTIYF	TGTGCCAGCAGTGAAGCGGGGCTCCGAGCAGGAAACACCATATATTTT
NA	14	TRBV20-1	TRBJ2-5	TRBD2	CSASLAGGRETQYF	TGCAGTGCTAGTTTGGCGGGGGGGAGGGAGACCCAGTACTTC
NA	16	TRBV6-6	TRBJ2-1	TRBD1	CASSSFRDRGLYQQFF	TGTGCCAGCAGCTCCTTTAGGGACAGGGGGCTGTATCAGCAGTTCTTC
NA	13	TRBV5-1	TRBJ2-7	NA	CASSSIPAYEQYF	TGCGCCAGCAGCTCTATCCCGGCCTACGAGCAGTACTTC
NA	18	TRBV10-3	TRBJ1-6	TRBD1	CAISESQTGVSYNSPLHF	TGTGCCATCAGTGAGTCCCAGACAGGGGTGTCCTATAATTCACCCCTCCACTTT
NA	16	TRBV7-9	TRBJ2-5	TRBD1	CASSLTPGQGQETQYF	TGTGCCAGCAGCTTAACGCCGGGACAGGGACAAGAGACCCAGTACTTC
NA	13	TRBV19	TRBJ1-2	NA	CASSQQGPYGYTF	TGTGCCAGTAGTCAACAGGGACCCTATGGCTACACCTTC
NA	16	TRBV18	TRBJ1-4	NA	CASSSAEVATNEKLFF	TGTGCCAGCTCATCCGCGGAAGTCGCAACTAATGAAAAACTGTTTTTT
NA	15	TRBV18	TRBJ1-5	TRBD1	CASSPINQGDVPQHF	TGTGCCAGCTCACCAATTAATCAGGGGGATGTCCCCCAGCATTTT
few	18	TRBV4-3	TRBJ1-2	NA	CASSQGPRAGVWDYGYTF	TGCGCCAGCAGCCAAGGCCCTCGGGCGGGTGTATGGGACTATGGCTACACCTTC
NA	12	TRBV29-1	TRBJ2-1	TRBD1	CSFDRVGDEQFF	TGCAGCTTCGACAGGGTAGGGGATGAGCAGTTCTTC
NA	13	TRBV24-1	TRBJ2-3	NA	CATLRTGTDTQYF	TGTGCCACTCTTAGAACAGGCACAGATACGCAGTATTTT
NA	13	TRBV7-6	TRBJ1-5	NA	CASSLGVNQPQHF	TGTGCCAGCAGCTTGGGCGTCAATCAGCCCCAGCATTTT
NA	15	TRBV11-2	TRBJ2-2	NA	CASSPGQRSTGELFF	TGTGCCAGCAGCCCAGGACAGAGGAGCACCGGGGAGCTGTTTTTT
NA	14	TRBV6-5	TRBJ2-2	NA	CASSYSGATRELFF	TGTGCCAGCAGTTATAGTGGGGCGACGCGGGAGCTGTTTTTT
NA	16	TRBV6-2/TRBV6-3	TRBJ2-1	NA	CASSPVGATGSNEQFF	TGTGCCAGCAGTCCCGTAGGGGCAACCGGGAGCAATGAGCAGTTCTTC
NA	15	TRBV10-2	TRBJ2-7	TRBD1	CASIEGAGVGDEQYF	TGCGCCAGCATCGAGGGGGCAGGGGTGGGAGACGAGCAGTACTTC
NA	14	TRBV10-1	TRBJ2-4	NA	CASSESLGSNIQYF	TGCGCCAGCAGTGAGTCACTAGGGAGCAACATTCAGTACTTC
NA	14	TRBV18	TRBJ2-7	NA	CASSLTGSSYEQYF	TGTGCCAGCTCACTAACAGGCAGTTCCTACGAGCAGTACTTC